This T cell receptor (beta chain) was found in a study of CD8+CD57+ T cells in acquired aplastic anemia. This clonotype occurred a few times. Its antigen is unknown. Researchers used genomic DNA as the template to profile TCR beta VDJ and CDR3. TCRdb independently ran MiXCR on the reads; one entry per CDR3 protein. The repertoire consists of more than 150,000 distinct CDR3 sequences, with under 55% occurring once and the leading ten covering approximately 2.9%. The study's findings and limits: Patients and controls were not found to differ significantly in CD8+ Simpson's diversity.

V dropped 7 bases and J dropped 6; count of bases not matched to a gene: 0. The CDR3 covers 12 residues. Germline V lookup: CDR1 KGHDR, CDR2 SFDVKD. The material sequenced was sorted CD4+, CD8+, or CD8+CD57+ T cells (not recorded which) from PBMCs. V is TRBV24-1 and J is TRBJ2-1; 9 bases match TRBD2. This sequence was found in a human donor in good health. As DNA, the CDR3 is TGTGCCACCAGGGGACTAGCCAATGAGCAGTTCTTC. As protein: CATRGLANEQFF.